This T cell receptor (beta chain) was identified in a study of cytomegalovirus exposure and HLA in healthy donors. General study points: A later analysis showed HLA-associated TCR beta chains outstripping equally common others in clonal expansion. The authors judged a highly shared variant cluster likely a sequencing artifact. HLA alleles showed associations with 16,951 TCR beta sequences in a later analysis, at a 0.05 false discovery rate.

With respect to this clone: No antigen is known for it.

The PCR made use of 60 Vbeta and 13 Jbeta primers. Sequencing was performed with immunoSEQ multiplex PCR; in TCRdb, only in-frame clones are kept and a portion is missing. The sample lists about 160,000 clones, around 74% occurring once. This receptor was obtained from a female donor in good health and CMV-seronegative. Sequenced: PBMCs.

The CDR3 reads CASSYSTRRNTEAFF. The CDR3 DNA follows: TGTGCCAGCAGTTACTCGACTCGCCGGAACACTGAAGCTTTCTTT. The V gene is TRBV6-5, the J gene TRBJ1-1; unclear D gene. Looked up from germline, CDR1 is MNHEY and CDR2 is SVGAGI. V was clipped by 0 bases and J by 1 base, with 9 bases between them. This CDR3 region has 15 residues.